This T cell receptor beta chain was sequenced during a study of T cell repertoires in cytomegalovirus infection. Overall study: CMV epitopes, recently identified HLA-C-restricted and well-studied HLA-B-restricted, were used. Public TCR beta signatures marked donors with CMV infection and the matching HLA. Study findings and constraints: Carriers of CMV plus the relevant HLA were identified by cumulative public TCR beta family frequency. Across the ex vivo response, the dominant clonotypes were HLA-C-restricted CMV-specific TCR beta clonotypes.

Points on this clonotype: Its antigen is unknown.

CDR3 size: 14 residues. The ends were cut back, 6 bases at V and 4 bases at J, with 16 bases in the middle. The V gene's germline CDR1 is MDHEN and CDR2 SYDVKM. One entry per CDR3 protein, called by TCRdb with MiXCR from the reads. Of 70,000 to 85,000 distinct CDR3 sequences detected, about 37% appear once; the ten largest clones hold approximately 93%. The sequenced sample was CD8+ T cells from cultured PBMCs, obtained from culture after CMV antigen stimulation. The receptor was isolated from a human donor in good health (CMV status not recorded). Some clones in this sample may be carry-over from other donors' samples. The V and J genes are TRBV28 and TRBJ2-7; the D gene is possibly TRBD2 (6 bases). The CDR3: CASRPGVVVYEQYF. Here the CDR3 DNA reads TGTGCCAGCAGGCCGGGGGTTGTCGTGTACGAGCAGTACTTC. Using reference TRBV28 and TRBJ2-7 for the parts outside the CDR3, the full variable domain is DVKVTQSSRYLVKRTGEKVFLECVQDMDHENMFWYRQDPGLGLRLIYFSYDVKMKEKGDIPEGYSVSREKKERFSLILESASTNQTSMYLCASRPGVVVYEQYFGPGTRLTVT.